The 9 T cell receptor beta chains in this list originate from one sample, sequenced in a study of somatic mutations in cytotoxic T cells in rheumatoid arthritis. The repertoire was sequenced with immunoSEQ multiplex PCR; TCRdb's copy has only in-frame clones and lacks some. Among approximately 5,800 clones, 72% were seen once, and the ten largest hold about a third. The sample was CD8+ T cells sorted from blood. The source is a woman aged 45 to 65 in good health.

This chain uses TRBV7-2 with TRBJ2-5; TRBD2 aligns across 7 bases. The V gene end was trimmed by 1 base and the J gene end by 4 bases; junction bases not matched to a gene: 0. The CDR3 totals 13 residues. Germline V gene sequence: CDR1 SGHTA, CDR2 FQGNSA. The CDR3 is CASSLGGGETQYF. DNA for the CDR3: TGTGCCAGCAGCTTAGGCGGGGGAGAGACCCAGTACTTC.

Notes on this clone: A much larger clone is a single base away; this may be a read error. This sequence joins TRBV4-1 and TRBJ2-7, with D possibly matching TRBD1 (5 bases). Trimming took off 1 base at V and 5 bases at J, with 12 bases between the two ends. The germline V gene encodes CDR1 MGHRA and CDR2 YSYEKL. The CDR3 loop spans 14 amino acids. The DNA for the CDR3 is TGCGCCAGCAGCCAAGCGGCAGGGCGCGACGAGCAGTACTTC. Translation gives CASSQAAGRDEQYF.

The V gene is TRBV4-1, the J gene TRBJ1-1; a weak D match, TRBD1 (6 bases). The germline V gene has CDR1 MGHRA and CDR2 YSYEKL. The CDR3 spans 19 residues. V lost 4 bases and J 4 bases, leaving 28 bases between the germline ends. The CDR3 is CASSRPHLGHLQGGTEAFF. The CDR3 nucleotides are TGCGCCAGCAGCCGGCCCCACTTGGGCCACTTACAGGGTGGCACTGAAGCTTTCTTT.

CDR3 in DNA: TGTGCCAGCAGCGTTGCGGCCGGCAACTATGGCTACACCTTC. As protein: CASSVAAGNYGYTF. The chain carries TRBV5-6 and TRBJ1-2, with D uncertain. The germline CDR1 and CDR2 sequences are SGHDT and YYEEEE. The CDR3 extends over 14 amino acids. V lost 4 bases, J lost 2 bases, and 12 bases lay in between.

This clone showed up just a few times. The junction differs from germline at one of its ends, possibly a read error. The V call is TRBV5-1, the J call TRBJ1-6, with D perhaps matching TRBD1 (5 bases). Per germline, CDR1 SGHRS and CDR2 YFSETQ. The CDR3 has 15 amino acids. CDR3: CASRLGQQGVSPLHF. DNA for the CDR3: TGTGCCAGCAGGCTTGGCCAGCAGGGCGTTTCACCCCTCCACTTT.

The chain joins TRBV29-1 to TRBJ2-1, with D possibly matching TRBD1 (5 bases). This CDR3 contains 15 residues. Germline CDR1 and CDR2: SQVTM and ANQGSEA. Trimming removed 4 bases at V and 4 bases at J, with 17 bases between. CDR3 DNA sequence: TGCAGCGTTGCTACAAGGGGCGACGGATACAATGAGCAGTTCTTC. Translated, it gives CSVATRGDGYNEQFF.

This chain's CDR3 is CASSSKRGVNHEQYF. CDR3 nucleotide sequence: TGCGCCAGCAGCTCCAAGCGGGGCGTGAACCACGAGCAGTACTTC. The rearrangement joins TRBV5-1 to TRBJ2-7; TRBD2 matches 7 bases. The germline V gene encodes CDR1 SGHRS and CDR2 YFSETQ. V was pared by 3 bases and J by 5 bases, with 11 bases of the junction left unmatched. The CDR3 consists of 15 residues.

This clone showed up just once. The chain has TRBV28 and TRBJ1-4; D gene unclear. The ends were cut back, 4 bases at V and 7 bases at J, with 7 bases in the middle. CDR1 and CDR2 from the germline V gene are MDHEN and SYDVKM. CDR3 size: 12 residues. Here the CDR3 reads CASSSIAEKLFF. DNA of the CDR3: TGTGCCAGCAGTTCAATAGCTGAAAAACTGTTTTTT. Full variable domain (rest looked up from reference TRBV28 and TRBJ1-4): DVKVTQSSRYLVKRTGEKVFLECVQDMDHENMFWYRQDPGLGLRLIYFSYDVKMKEKGDIPEGYSVSREKKERFSLILESASTNQTSMYLCASSSIAEKLFFGSGTQLSVL.

This clone was seen only once. The gene calls are TRBV6-1 and TRBJ1-5, with unresolved D. This CDR3 region has 14 residues. In germline, CDR1 is MNHNS, CDR2 SASEGT. V lost 1 base and J 0 bases, leaving 4 bases between the germline ends. The CDR3 DNA reads TGTGCCAGCAGTGAAGGGCTTAGCAATCAGCCCCAGCATTTT. This codes for CASSEGLSNQPQHF.